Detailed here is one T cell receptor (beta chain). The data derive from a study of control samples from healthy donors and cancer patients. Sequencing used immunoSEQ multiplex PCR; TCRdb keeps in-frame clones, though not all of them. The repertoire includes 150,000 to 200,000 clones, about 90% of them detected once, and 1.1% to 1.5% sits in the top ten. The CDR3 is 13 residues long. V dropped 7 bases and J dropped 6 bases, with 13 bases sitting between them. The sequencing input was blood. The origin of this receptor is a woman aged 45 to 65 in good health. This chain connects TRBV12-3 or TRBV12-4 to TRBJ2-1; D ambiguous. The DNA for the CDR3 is TGTGCCAGCACCTCGGGTAGGGTCAATGAGCAGTTCTTC. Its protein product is CASTSGRVNEQFF.